The TCR beta chain described here comes from a study of cytomegalovirus exposure and HLA in healthy donors. Study-level background: The roughly 700 first-cohort repertoires and the roughly 120 validation repertoires shared the same platform, a later analysis reported.

CDR1 is MNHEY, CDR2 SVGAGI, per germline. The CDR3 has 13 amino acids. V lost 2 bases, J lost 1 base, and 6 bases lay in between. Here immunoSEQ multiplex PCR was the method, and the copy in TCRdb shows in-frame clones only, minus some. The sample yields roughly 300,000 clones, about nine tenths seen once. This clone has a handful of counts. The sequencing sample was made of PBMCs. This sequence was found in a woman aged 18-30 years in good health and CMV-seronegative. V and J are TRBV6-5 and TRBJ2-7; D ambiguous. In nucleotides, the CDR3 is TGTGCCAGCAGTTACGCACTATCCTACGAGCAGTACTTC. Translated: CASSYALSYEQYF.